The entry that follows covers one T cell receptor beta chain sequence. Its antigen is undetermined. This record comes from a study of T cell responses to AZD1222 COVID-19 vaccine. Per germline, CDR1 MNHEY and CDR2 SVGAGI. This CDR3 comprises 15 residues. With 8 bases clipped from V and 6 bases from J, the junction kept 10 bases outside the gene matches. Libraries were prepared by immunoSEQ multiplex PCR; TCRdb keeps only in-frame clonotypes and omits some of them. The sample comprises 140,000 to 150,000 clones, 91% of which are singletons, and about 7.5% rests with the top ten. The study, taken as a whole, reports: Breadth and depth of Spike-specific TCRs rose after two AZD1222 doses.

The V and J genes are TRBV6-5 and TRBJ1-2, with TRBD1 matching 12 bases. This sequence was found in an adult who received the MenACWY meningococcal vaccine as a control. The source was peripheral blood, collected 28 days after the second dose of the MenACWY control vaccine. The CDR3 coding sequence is TGTGCCAGCCGTCCCCGGGGGACAGGGGGCCATGGCTACACCTTC. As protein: CASRPRGTGGHGYTF.